Presented here are 9 T cell receptor beta chains from one specimen sequenced in a study of blood T cell repertoires in COVID-19. Sequencing used immunoSEQ multiplex PCR; TCRdb keeps in-frame clones, though not all of them. The table includes about 300,000 clones, roughly 89% detected once. What was sequenced was PBMCs or T cells enriched from blood (not recorded which). These receptors were taken from a woman under 30 with acute COVID-19.

The chain employs TRBV11-3 and TRBJ2-3, with D perhaps matching TRBD2 (5 bases). Germline lookup yields CDR1 SGHNT and CDR2 YENEEA. The CDR3 runs 13 residues. Trimming pared 4 bases from V and 4 bases from J, leaving 9 bases between. The CDR3 sequence: CASSSLAPDTQYF. DNA of the CDR3: TGTGCCAGCAGCTCGCTAGCCCCAGATACGCAGTATTTT.

This rearrangement joins TRBV24-1 to TRBJ1-5; tentatively, D is TRBD1 (6 bases). The CDR3 has 14 residues. Germline V gene lookup returns CDR1 KGHDR and CDR2 SFDVKD. V was clipped by 2 bases and J by 4 bases, with 8 bases between them. CDR3 loop: CATSDYRANQPQHF. For the CDR3, the DNA is TGTGCCACCAGTGATTACAGGGCGAATCAGCCCCAGCATTTT.

The chain has TRBV18 and TRBJ2-5; D remains unclear. Germline V gene lookup returns CDR1 KGHSH and CDR2 LQKENI. Trimming removed 5 bases at V and 5 bases at J, with 12 bases between. The CDR3 contains 13 residues. In DNA, the CDR3 is TGTGCCAGCTCAGGGTCGGAGTACGAGACCCAGTACTTC. Protein sequence: CASSGSEYETQYF.

The chain carries TRBV5-1 and TRBJ2-3; 10 bases map to TRBD2. V lost 7 bases to trimming and J lost 2 bases; unmatched junction nucleotides: 10. Germline values: CDR1 SGHRS, CDR2 YFSETQ. The CDR3 sequence is 16 residues long. The CDR3 nucleotides read TGCGCCAGCGCACCCGGGACTAGCGCAAACACAGATACGCAGTATTTT. Protein sequence: CASAPGTSANTDTQYF.

V usage is TRBV24-1 and J usage is TRBJ2-3, with TRBD2 identical over 9 bases. Germline V gives CDR1 KGHDR, CDR2 SFDVKD. The V gene end was trimmed by 4 bases and the J gene end by 2 bases; junction bases not matched to a gene: 6. The CDR3 runs 16 residues. As DNA, the CDR3 is TGTGCCACCAGTGAGGGGACTAGCCTTCCCACAGATACGCAGTATTTT. Amino acids: CATSEGTSLPTDTQYF.

V gene TRBV18 combines with J gene TRBJ1-2, with 7 bases that match TRBD1. Germline V gene lookup returns CDR1 KGHSH and CDR2 LQKENI. The CDR3 totals 13 residues. With 3 bases clipped from V and 3 bases from J, the junction kept 1 base outside the gene matches. In DNA, the CDR3 is TGTGCCAGCTCACCGGGACAGTACTATGGCTACACCTTC. Residues: CASSPGQYYGYTF.

CDR3 sequence reads: CASSSATGVKAGYTF. The DNA of the CDR3 is TGTGCCAGCAGTTCGGCGACAGGGGTAAAAGCGGGCTACACCTTC. The chain has TRBV28 and TRBJ1-2; 8 bases align to TRBD1. The germline V gene has CDR1 MDHEN and CDR2 SYDVKM. The CDR3 is made up of 15 amino acids. After removal of 4 bases from V and 8 bases from J, the junction contained 12 bases not matched to a gene.

Concerning this clone itself: This CDR3 is also generated by other DNA sequences in the sample. The J gene is TRBJ1-1, the V gene TRBV5-1; possible D gene TRBD1, 6 bases. Trimming stripped 3 bases from V and 7 bases from J, with 7 bases between. CDR1 is SGHRS and CDR2 is YFSETQ in the germline V gene. The CDR3 totals 11 residues. The CDR3 loop is CASSSRGEAFF. The CDR3 region has the DNA TGCGCCAGCAGCTCCAGGGGTGAAGCTTTCTTT.

The V gene is TRBV3-1 (or the pseudogene TRBV3-2), the J gene TRBJ2-1; D not certain. V lost 3 bases to trimming and J lost 0 bases, with 6 bases between them. Germline V lookup: CDR1 LGHDT, CDR2 YNNKEL (reference sequence). The CDR3 sequence is 14 residues long. CDR3 loop: CASSHSLSYNEQFF. The DNA for the CDR3 is TGTGCCAGCAGCCATAGTCTCTCCTACAATGAGCAGTTCTTC.